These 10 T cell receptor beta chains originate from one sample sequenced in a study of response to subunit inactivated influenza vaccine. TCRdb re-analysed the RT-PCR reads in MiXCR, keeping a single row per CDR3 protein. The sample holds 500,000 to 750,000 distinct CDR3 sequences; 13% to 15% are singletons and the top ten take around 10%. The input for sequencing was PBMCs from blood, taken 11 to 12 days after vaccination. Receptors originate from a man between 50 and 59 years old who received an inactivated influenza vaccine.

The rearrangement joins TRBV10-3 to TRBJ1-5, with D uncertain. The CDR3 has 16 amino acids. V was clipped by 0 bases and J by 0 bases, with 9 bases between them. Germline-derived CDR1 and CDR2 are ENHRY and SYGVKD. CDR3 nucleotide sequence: TGTGCCATCAGTGAGTCGTTAGGGAATAGCAATCAGCCCCAGCATTTT. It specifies CAISESLGNSNQPQHF.

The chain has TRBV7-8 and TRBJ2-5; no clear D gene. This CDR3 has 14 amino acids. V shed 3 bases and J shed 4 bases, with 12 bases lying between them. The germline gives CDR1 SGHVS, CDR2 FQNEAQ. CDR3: CASSFRLDSETQYF. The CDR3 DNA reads TGTGCCAGCAGCTTCCGGCTCGACTCAGAGACCCAGTACTTC.

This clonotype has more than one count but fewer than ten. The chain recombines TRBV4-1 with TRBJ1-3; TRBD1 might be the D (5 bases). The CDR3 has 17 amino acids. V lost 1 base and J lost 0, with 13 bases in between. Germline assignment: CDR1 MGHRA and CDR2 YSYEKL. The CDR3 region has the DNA TGCGCCAGCAGCCAAGCGGGACGCTGGAGCTCTGGAAACACCATATATTTT. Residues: CASSQAGRWSSGNTIYF.

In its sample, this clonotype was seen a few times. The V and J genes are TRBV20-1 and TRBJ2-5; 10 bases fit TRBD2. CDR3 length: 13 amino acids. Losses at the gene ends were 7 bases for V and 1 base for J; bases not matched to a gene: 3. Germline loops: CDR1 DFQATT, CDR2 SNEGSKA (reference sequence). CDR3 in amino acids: CSVGTSVQETQYF. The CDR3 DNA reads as TGCAGTGTCGGGACTAGCGTCCAAGAGACCCAGTACTTC.

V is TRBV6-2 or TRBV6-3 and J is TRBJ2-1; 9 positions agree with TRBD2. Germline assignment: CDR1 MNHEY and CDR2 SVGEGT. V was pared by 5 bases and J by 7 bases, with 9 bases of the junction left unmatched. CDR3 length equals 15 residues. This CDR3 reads CASSRREGAYNEQFF. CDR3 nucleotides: TGTGCCAGCAGTCGGCGGGAGGGGGCGTATAATGAGCAGTTCTTC.

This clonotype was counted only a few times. The CDR3 protein is CASSLRGRTYNEQFF. CDR3 in DNA: TGTGCCAGCAGTTTACGGGGGAGAACCTACAATGAGCAGTTCTTC. The V gene is TRBV28, the J gene TRBJ2-1; the D gene is possibly TRBD2 (6 bases). V was trimmed by 2 bases and J by 2 bases, leaving 10 bases between them. Germline loops: CDR1 MDHEN, CDR2 SYDVKM. There are 15 residues in the CDR3.

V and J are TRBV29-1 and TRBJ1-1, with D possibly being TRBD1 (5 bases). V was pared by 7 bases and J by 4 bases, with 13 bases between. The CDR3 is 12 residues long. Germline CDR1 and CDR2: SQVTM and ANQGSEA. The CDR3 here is CSASGTITEAFF. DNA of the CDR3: TGCAGCGCCTCCGGGACTATCACTGAAGCTTTCTTT.

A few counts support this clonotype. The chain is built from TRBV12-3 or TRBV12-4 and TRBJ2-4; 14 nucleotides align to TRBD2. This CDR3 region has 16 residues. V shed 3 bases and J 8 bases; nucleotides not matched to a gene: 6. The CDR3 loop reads CASSFRLAGGQDIQYF. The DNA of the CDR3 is TGTGCCAGCAGTTTCAGACTAGCGGGGGGGCAGGACATTCAGTACTTC.

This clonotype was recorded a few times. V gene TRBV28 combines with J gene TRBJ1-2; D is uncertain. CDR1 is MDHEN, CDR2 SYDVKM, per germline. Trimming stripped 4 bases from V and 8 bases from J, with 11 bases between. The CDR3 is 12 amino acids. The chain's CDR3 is CASSSKPLGYTF. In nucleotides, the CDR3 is TGTGCCAGCAGTTCAAAGCCATTGGGCTACACCTTC.

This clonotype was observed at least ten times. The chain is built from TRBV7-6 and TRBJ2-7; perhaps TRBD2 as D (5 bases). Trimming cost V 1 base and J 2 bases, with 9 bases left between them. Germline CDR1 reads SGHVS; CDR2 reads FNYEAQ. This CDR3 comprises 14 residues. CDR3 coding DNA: TGTGCCAGCAGCTTAGAAGCGACTACCTACGAGCAGTACTTC. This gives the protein CASSLEATTYEQYF.